The 29 T cell receptor beta chains given below trace back to one sample, sequenced in a study of blood T cell repertoires in COVID-19. Profiled with immunoSEQ multiplex PCR; TCRdb holds only in-frame clones, not every one. In the table there are roughly 260,000 clones, 80% to 90% of which are singletons. The source material was PBMCs or T cells enriched from blood (not recorded which). These receptors came from a woman between 45 and 65 years old who had recovered from COVID-19.

The genes are TRBV7-3 and TRBJ2-7; D perhaps matches TRBD2 (5 bases). Germline CDR1 reads SGHTA; CDR2 reads FQGTGA. Trimming shortened V by 5 bases and J by 2 bases, and 13 bases separated the two germline ends. This CDR3 has 14 amino acids. This CDR3 is CASSPSGIAYEQYF. The CDR3 region has the DNA TGTGCCAGCAGCCCGTCGGGGATAGCCTACGAGCAGTACTTC. Complete variable domain (other parts from reference TRBV7-3 and TRBJ2-7): GAGVSQTPSNKVTEKGKYVELRCDPISGHTALYWYRQSLGQGPEFLIYFQGTGAADDSGLPNDRFFAVRPEGSVSTLKIQRTERGDSAVYLCASSPSGIAYEQYFGPGTRLTVT.

The chain recombines TRBV3-1 (or the pseudogene TRBV3-2) with TRBJ2-1; 8 bases map to TRBD2. The germline V gene encodes CDR1 LGHDT and CDR2 YNNKEL (reference sequence). V lost 8 bases to trimming and J lost 7 bases; unmatched junction nucleotides: 10. CDR3 length equals 14 residues. The CDR3, as DNA: TGTGCCAGCTCCCTACGTGGCGGGAGGAATGAGCAGTTCTTC. Translation: CASSLRGGRNEQFF.

The chain has TRBV5-1 and TRBJ2-3, with D possibly being TRBD2 (6 bases). Germline CDR1 reads SGHRS; CDR2 reads YFSETQ. The ends were cut back, 0 bases at V and 2 bases at J, with 10 bases in the middle. The length of the CDR3 is 15 residues. The CDR3 DNA follows: TGCGCCAGCAGCTTGGGGGAGGTCCCCACAGATACGCAGTATTTT. Protein product: CASSLGEVPTDTQYF. Filled out from reference TRBV5-1 and TRBJ2-3, the complete variable domain reads KAGVTQTPRYLIKTRGQQVTLSCSPISGHRSVSWYQQTPGQGLQFLFEYFSETQRNKGNFPGRFSGRQFSNSRSEMNVSTLELGDSALYLCASSLGEVPTDTQYFGPGTRLTVL.

This chain links TRBV29-1 with TRBJ2-2; D may be TRBD1 (6 bases). The V and J ends lost 3 bases and 7 bases respectively, with 15 bases between them. The germline V gene has CDR1 SQVTM and CDR2 ANQGSEA. The CDR3 loop spans 14 amino acids. The CDR3: CSVERQGIGGELFF. The DNA for the CDR3 is TGCAGCGTTGAGAGGCAGGGGATAGGCGGGGAGCTGTTTTTT.

This clone was observed a handful of times. The chain carries TRBV27 and TRBJ2-7; 9 bases line up with TRBD2. Trimming cost V 5 bases and J 3 bases; bases outside gene matches: 11. Germline assignment: CDR1 MNHEY and CDR2 SMNVEV (reference sequence). This CDR3 is 16 amino acids long. Here the CDR3 DNA reads TGTGCCAGCAGTCCTCTCCTTAGCGGGGGTCTCTACGAGCAGTACTTC. Translated, it gives CASSPLLSGGLYEQYF.

This clone was seen once. The J gene is TRBJ1-1, the V gene TRBV5-4; D gene uncertain. The CDR3 contains 16 residues. Germline V CDR1 and CDR2: SGHNT, YYREEE (reference sequence). Trimming shortened V by 3 bases and J by 7 bases, and 22 bases separated the two germline ends. The CDR3 coding sequence is TGTGCCAGCAGCTCCGAGGCTAGCGGGCCCCGGAATGAAGCTTTCTTT. Its protein product is CASSSEASGPRNEAFF. Looking up the rest from reference TRBV5-4 and TRBJ1-1 gives the full variable domain: ETGVTQSPTHLIKTRGQQVTLRCSSQSGHNTVSWYQQALGQGPQFIFQYYREEENGRGNFPPRFSGLQFPNYSSELNVNALELDDSALYLCASSSEASGPRNEAFFGQGTRLTVV.

This chain connects TRBV3-1 (or the pseudogene TRBV3-2) to TRBJ2-3; TRBD2 matches 10 bases. CDR1 is LGHDT, CDR2 YNNKEL, per germline (reference sequence). This CDR3 region has 17 residues. J lost 4 bases, V lost 4 bases, and 11 bases had no gene match. The DNA for the CDR3 is TGTGCCAGCAGCCTCGGACTAGCGGTGCAAGATGCAGATACGCAGTATTTT. Translation gives CASSLGLAVQDADTQYF.

The chain recombines TRBV7-2 with TRBJ1-5; D uncertain. The V gene lost 3 bases and the J gene lost 7 bases, with 13 bases spanning the gap. There are 14 residues in the CDR3. Germline assignment: CDR1 SGHTA and CDR2 FQGNSA. CDR3 region: CASSFPGGGQPQHF. DNA of the CDR3: TGTGCCAGCAGCTTTCCCGGAGGTGGCCAGCCCCAGCATTTT.

The rearrangement joins TRBV2 to TRBJ1-3; D not certain. The CDR3 loop spans 15 amino acids. V was trimmed by 6 bases and J by 4 bases, leaving 16 bases between them. Germline assignment: CDR1 SNHLY and CDR2 FYNNEI. The CDR3, as DNA: TGTGCCAGCAGGGAGGACCTTGCTGCAGGAAACACCATATATTTT. Its protein product is CASREDLAAGNTIYF.

V and J are TRBV27 and TRBJ2-2, with TRBD2 matching over 7 bases. From germline, CDR1 is MNHEY and CDR2 SMNVEV (reference sequence). V shed 10 bases and J 6 bases; nucleotides not matched to a gene: 14. The CDR3 sequence is 15 residues long. The CDR3 DNA reads as TGTGCCACCAGGCGCGGGGGAGAGGTGGCCGGGGAGCTGTTTTTT. It encodes CATRRGGEVAGELFF.

The chain couples TRBV2 to TRBJ1-6; 7 nucleotides agree with TRBD1. V dropped 10 bases and J dropped 6; count of bases not matched to a gene: 6. Germline CDR1 SNHLY, CDR2 FYNNEI. The length of the CDR3 is 13 residues. CDR3 sequence: CAITGTVNSPLHF. As DNA, the CDR3 is TGTGCCATCACCGGGACAGTTAATTCACCCCTCCACTTT.

This chain links TRBV7-9 with TRBJ1-2; maybe TRBD1 (6 bases). V lost 0 bases to trimming and J lost 4 bases, with 12 bases between them. From germline, CDR1 is SEHNR and CDR2 FQNEAQ (reference sequence). CDR3 length: 15 amino acids. CDR3 in amino acids: CASSLAPQGPYGYTF. DNA for the CDR3: TGTGCCAGCAGCTTAGCTCCACAGGGTCCCTATGGCTACACCTTC. Complete variable domain (other parts from reference TRBV7-9 and TRBJ1-2): DTGVSQNPRHKITKRGQNVTFRCDPISEHNRLYWYRQTLGQGPEFLTYFQNEAQLEKSRLLSDRFSAERPKGSFSTLEIQRTEQGDSAMYLCASSLAPQGPYGYTFGSGTRLTVV.

The V gene is TRBV11-2, the J gene TRBJ1-5; 8 nucleotides align to TRBD1. The CDR3 extends over 17 amino acids. Germline V gene data show CDR1 as SGHAT and CDR2 as FQNNGV. V shed 1 base, J shed 3 bases, and the junction held 8 bases outside the gene matches. In DNA, the CDR3 is TGTGCCAGCAGCTTAGTAGTCCAGGACAGGGACAATCAGCCCCAGCATTTT. This encodes CASSLVVQDRDNQPQHF.

The V call is TRBV21-1, the J call TRBJ2-3; TRBD2 is taken as the D call from the table, unchecked against the DNA. TRBV21-1 is tagged as a pseudogene. The CDR3 is 17 residues long. DNA for the CDR3: TGTGCCAGCAGCTCCCATCGATTTAGCGGGAGCACAGATACGCAGTATTTT. This sequence encodes CASSSHRFSGSTDTQYF.

The chain couples TRBV14 to TRBJ1-1, with TRBD1 matching 9 bases. Germline lookup yields CDR1 SGHDN and CDR2 FVKESK. J gave up 3 bases and V 2 bases, and 4 bases lay outside the gene matches. The CDR3 has 15 residues. The chain's CDR3 is CASSQRQGGDTEAFF. The CDR3 DNA reads TGTGCCAGCAGCCAAAGACAGGGGGGAGACACTGAAGCTTTCTTT.

The chain is built from TRBV7-2 and TRBJ2-7; TRBD1 might be the D (5 bases). V lost 1 base and J 6 bases, leaving 13 bases between the germline ends. The germline gives CDR1 SGHTA, CDR2 FQGNSA. This CDR3 comprises 14 residues. DNA for the CDR3: TGTGCCAGCAGCTTAGGGGGCCACGCTTCCGAGCAGTACTTC. Its protein is CASSLGGHASEQYF.

The chain employs TRBV7-3 and TRBJ1-2; perhaps TRBD1 as D (5 bases). Trimming cost V 5 bases and J 6 bases, with 16 bases left between them. The CDR3 runs to 14 residues. Germline CDR1 is SGHTA and CDR2 is FQGTGA. The CDR3 spells CASSLSGVGHGYTF. The CDR3 DNA is TGTGCCAGCAGCCTCTCGGGGGTAGGGCATGGCTACACCTTC. Supplemented by reference TRBV7-3 and TRBJ1-2, the full variable domain reads GAGVSQTPSNKVTEKGKYVELRCDPISGHTALYWYRQSLGQGPEFLIYFQGTGAADDSGLPNDRFFAVRPEGSVSTLKIQRTERGDSAVYLCASSLSGVGHGYTFGSGTRLTVV.

The chain couples TRBV27 to TRBJ2-1, with a possible D match to TRBD2 (6 bases). The germline V gene has CDR1 MNHEY and CDR2 SMNVEV (reference sequence). Deletions cut 5 bases from V and 7 bases from J, with 21 bases between. There are 16 residues in the CDR3. The CDR3 nucleotides read TGTGCCAGCAGTGCAGACTGGGGGGAGGCCCCGAATGAGCAGTTCTTC. This codes for CASSADWGEAPNEQFF.

This clone was found a few times. V gene TRBV5-1 combines with J gene TRBJ1-2; D gene uncertain. The germline CDR1 and CDR2 sequences are SGHRS and YFSETQ. This CDR3 comprises 15 residues. Trimming stripped 0 bases from V and 8 bases from J, with 17 bases between. The CDR3, as DNA: TGCGCCAGCAGCTTGGATCCCGCGGGCCTAACGGGCTACACCTTC. Translating gives CASSLDPAGLTGYTF.

J is TRBJ1-2 and V is TRBV6-1, with 7 nucleotides matching TRBD1. CDR3 length: 15 amino acids. Germline V gives CDR1 MNHNS, CDR2 SASEGT. J was trimmed by 8 bases and V by 1 base; bases with no gene match: 10. The CDR3 is CASSEGAATGKGYTF. The CDR3 DNA reads TGTGCCAGCAGTGAAGGGGCCGCGACAGGGAAGGGCTACACCTTC.

CDR3: CASTRRRREGSYNEQFF. The DNA of the CDR3 is TGTGCCAGCACCCGAAGGCGGCGGGAGGGCTCCTACAATGAGCAGTTCTTC. The V gene is TRBV27, the J gene TRBJ2-1; 9 positions match TRBD2. CDR3 length: 17 residues. Trimming took 7 bases from V and 0 from J; bases not matched to a gene: 10. CDR1 is MNHEY, CDR2 SMNVEV, per germline (reference sequence).

V and J are TRBV5-5 and TRBJ1-3, with D hard to call. Trimming stripped 4 bases from V and 5 bases from J, with 13 bases between. From germline, CDR1 is SGHKS and CDR2 YYEKEE (reference sequence). The CDR3 has 14 amino acids. In DNA, the CDR3 is TGTGCCAGCAGCCTAGGACTATCCAGAAACACCATATATTTT. The encoded protein is CASSLGLSRNTIYF.

The chain couples TRBV7-2 to TRBJ2-6; no firm D call. The length of the CDR3 is 14 residues. In germline, CDR1 is SGHTA, CDR2 FQGNSA. The V end was cut by 5 bases, the J end by 5 bases, with 10 bases between. CDR3 bases: TGTGCCAGCAGCCCTACTGAGTGGGCCAACGTCCTGACTTTC. Its protein product is CASSPTEWANVLTF.

The chain links TRBV3-1 (or the pseudogene TRBV3-2) to TRBJ1-1; perhaps TRBD1 as D (6 bases). CDR1 is LGHDT, CDR2 YNNKEL, per germline (reference sequence). CDR3 size: 14 residues. The V and J ends lost 4 bases and 3 bases respectively, with 12 bases between them. This CDR3 is CASSLHTGYTEAFF. CDR3 coding DNA: TGTGCCAGCAGCCTACATACAGGGTACACTGAAGCTTTCTTT.

The chain recombines TRBV5-4 with TRBJ2-1; perhaps TRBD1 as D (5 bases). Germline CDR1 is SGHNT and CDR2 is YYREEE (reference sequence). The CDR3 is made up of 16 amino acids. V lost 3 bases, J lost 7 bases, and 20 bases lay in between. The CDR3 is CASSSQQVSTVNEQFF. The CDR3 coding sequence is TGTGCCAGCAGCTCCCAACAGGTCAGTACAGTAAATGAGCAGTTCTTC.

The rearrangement uses TRBV20-1 and TRBJ2-3, with 10 bases identical to TRBD2. Looked up from germline, CDR1 is DFQATT and CDR2 is SNEGSKA (reference sequence). V shed 3 bases, J shed 4 bases, and the junction held 13 bases outside the gene matches. This CDR3 is built from 17 residues. CDR3 region: CSASGTGAAGGADTQYF. CDR3 sequence (DNA): TGCAGTGCTAGTGGTACAGGGGCAGCGGGAGGGGCAGATACGCAGTATTTT.

Concerning this clone: Other DNA variants within this sample encode the same CDR3. The chain has TRBV7-9 and TRBJ1-3; TRBD1 might be the D (6 bases). This CDR3 contains 15 residues. With 5 bases removed from V and 0 bases from J, the gap between germline ends came to 11 bases. Germline CDR1 and CDR2: SEHNR and FQNEAQ (reference sequence). This CDR3 is CASSPDRSSGNTIYF. The CDR3 nucleotides read TGTGCCAGCAGCCCAGACAGGAGCTCTGGAAACACCATATATTTT.

V is TRBV3-1 (or the pseudogene TRBV3-2) and J is TRBJ1-2; tentatively, D is TRBD1 (5 bases). V was clipped by 1 base and J by 8 bases, with 17 bases between them. This CDR3 comprises 15 residues. Germline CDR1 is LGHDT and CDR2 is YNNKEL (reference sequence). The CDR3 spells CASSQGFLGLQGYTF. CDR3 bases: TGTGCCAGCAGCCAAGGGTTTCTGGGGCTGCAAGGCTACACCTTC.

The CDR3 coding sequence is TGTGCCAGCAGCTTCTCTAGCGGGATGGGCAATGAGCAGTTCTTC. Translating it yields CASSFSSGMGNEQFF. V gene TRBV7-2 combines with J gene TRBJ2-1; 9 bases map to TRBD2. Germline V gene data show CDR1 as SGHTA and CDR2 as FQGNSA. V was pared by 3 bases and J by 6 bases, with 6 bases of the junction left unmatched. CDR3 length: 15 amino acids.